A selection of T cell receptor beta chains follows, all from one sample in a study of blood T cell repertoires in COVID-19. The repertoire was sequenced with immunoSEQ multiplex PCR; TCRdb's copy has only in-frame clones and lacks some. The sample contains 55,000 or so clones, about 90% of which appear only once. The sequencing sample was made of peripheral blood. Receptor source: a man in his 60s with active COVID-19. Each CDR3 is given with its conserved first and last residue. Each record gives: V gene, D gene, J gene, clone size, CDR3 protein, CDR3 DNA. The D gene is left open where the match is weak. Clone size appears in some rows only: once, few, many, or a class for an expanded clone.

v_call: TRBV25-1
d_call: .
j_call: TRBJ1-1
clone_size: .
cdr3_aa: CATGDWNTEAFF
cdr3_nt: TGTGCCACCGGTGACTGGAACACTGAAGCTTTCTTT

v_call: TRBV3-1/TRBV3-2
d_call: .
j_call: TRBJ1-2
clone_size: .
cdr3_aa: CASSQVMSSGNYGYTF
cdr3_nt: TGTGCCAGCAGCCAAGTAATGTCGTCCGGTAATTATGGCTACACCTTC

v_call: TRBV19
d_call: TRBD1
j_call: TRBJ2-7
clone_size: .
cdr3_aa: CASSIGTGGHEQYF
cdr3_nt: TGTGCCAGTAGTATTGGGACAGGGGGCCACGAGCAGTACTTC

v_call: TRBV24-1
d_call: .
j_call: TRBJ2-3
clone_size: .
cdr3_aa: CATSRGGTDTQYF
cdr3_nt: TGTGCCACCAGTAGGGGGGGGACAGATACGCAGTATTTT

v_call: TRBV4-1
d_call: TRBD2
j_call: TRBJ2-7
clone_size: few
cdr3_aa: CASSQQAGGGYEQYF
cdr3_nt: TGCGCCAGCAGCCAGCAGGCCGGGGGGGGGTACGAGCAGTACTTC

v_call: TRBV30
d_call: .
j_call: TRBJ1-1
clone_size: .
cdr3_aa: CAWSRRGGGTEAFF
cdr3_nt: TGTGCCTGGAGTAGGCGGGGCGGGGGCACTGAAGCTTTCTTT

v_call: TRBV11-2
d_call: .
j_call: TRBJ1-2
clone_size: .
cdr3_aa: CASSLDPRQPYGYTF
cdr3_nt: TGTGCCAGCAGCTTAGATCCAAGACAGCCCTATGGCTACACCTTC

v_call: TRBV7-2
d_call: .
j_call: TRBJ2-1
clone_size: .
cdr3_aa: CASSYTGGASYNEQFF
cdr3_nt: TGTGCCAGCAGTTATACAGGGGGGGCCTCCTACAATGAGCAGTTCTTC

v_call: TRBV18
d_call: TRBD2
j_call: TRBJ2-3
clone_size: .
cdr3_aa: CASSRTSGDSGTQYF
cdr3_nt: TGTGCCAGCTCACGGACTAGCGGGGATTCTGGTACGCAGTATTTT

v_call: TRBV12-5
d_call: .
j_call: TRBJ2-3
clone_size: .
cdr3_aa: CASGLVLTRVVGQIPSTDTQYF
cdr3_nt: TGTGCTAGTGGTTTGGTACTCACCAGGGTGGTTGGGCAAATTCCTAGCACAGATACGCAGTATTTT

v_call: TRBV5-1
d_call: TRBD1
j_call: TRBJ1-2
clone_size: .
cdr3_aa: CASSWTGANYGYTF
cdr3_nt: TGCGCCAGCAGCTGGACAGGGGCTAACTATGGCTACACCTTC

v_call: TRBV10-1
d_call: TRBD1
j_call: TRBJ2-7
clone_size: .
cdr3_aa: CASSDTGAVREQYF
cdr3_nt: TGCGCCAGCAGTGATACAGGGGCGGTAAGAGAGCAGTACTTC

v_call: TRBV27
d_call: TRBD2
j_call: TRBJ2-3
clone_size: once
cdr3_aa: CASSWGGDTQYF
cdr3_nt: TGTGCCAGCAGTTGGGGGGGGGATACGCAGTATTTT

v_call: TRBV24-1
d_call: TRBD2
j_call: TRBJ2-3
clone_size: .
cdr3_aa: CATSDPGLAGGGTDTQYF
cdr3_nt: TGTGCCACCAGTGATCCGGGACTAGCGGGAGGAGGGACAGATACGCAGTATTTT

v_call: TRBV7-8
d_call: TRBD2
j_call: TRBJ2-7
clone_size: .
cdr3_aa: CASSPRTSGSDEQYF
cdr3_nt: TGTGCCAGCAGCCCCCGGACTAGCGGGAGTGACGAGCAGTACTTC

v_call: TRBV27
d_call: .
j_call: TRBJ2-3
clone_size: .
cdr3_aa: CASSLGGFSTDTQYF
cdr3_nt: TGTGCCAGCAGCCTGGGGGGATTTAGCACAGATACGCAGTATTTT

v_call: TRBV24-1
d_call: TRBD1
j_call: TRBJ2-5
clone_size: .
cdr3_aa: CATPPQGEETQYF
cdr3_nt: TGTGCCACCCCACCTCAGGGGGAAGAGACCCAGTACTTC

v_call: TRBV24-1
d_call: .
j_call: TRBJ2-1
clone_size: .
cdr3_aa: CATSSGTGVSLAGSDPHKYEQFF
cdr3_nt: TGTGCCACCAGCTCGGGGACAGGGGTTTCGCTAGCGGGGTCCGACCCCCACAAATATGAGCAGTTCTTC

v_call: TRBV11-2
d_call: TRBD2
j_call: TRBJ2-2
clone_size: once
cdr3_aa: CASSLGLAGITGELFF
cdr3_nt: TGTGCCAGCAGCTTGGGACTAGCGGGAATCACCGGGGAGCTGTTTTTT

v_call: TRBV5-1
d_call: .
j_call: TRBJ2-7
clone_size: .
cdr3_aa: CASRTENYEQYF
cdr3_nt: TGCGCCAGCCGGACTGAAAACTACGAGCAGTACTTC

v_call: TRBV7-2
d_call: .
j_call: TRBJ2-1
clone_size: .
cdr3_aa: CASSLRGSSSYNEQFF
cdr3_nt: TGTGCCAGCAGCTTACGCGGATCTAGCTCCTACAATGAGCAGTTCTTC

v_call: TRBV9
d_call: TRBD2
j_call: TRBJ2-6
clone_size: .
cdr3_aa: CASSPQGTSFGANVLTF
cdr3_nt: TGTGCCAGCAGCCCCCAGGGGACTAGTTTTGGGGCCAACGTCCTGACTTTC

v_call: TRBV29-1
d_call: TRBD1
j_call: TRBJ1-5
clone_size: .
cdr3_aa: CSALLQGGGNQPQHF
cdr3_nt: TGCAGCGCATTACTACAGGGGGGGGGCAATCAGCCCCAGCATTTT

v_call: TRBV29-1
d_call: TRBD1
j_call: TRBJ1-3
clone_size: .
cdr3_aa: CSVQTGGNSGNTIYF
cdr3_nt: TGCAGCGTTCAGACAGGGGGCAACTCTGGAAACACCATATATTTT

v_call: TRBV6-6
d_call: .
j_call: TRBJ2-6
clone_size: .
cdr3_aa: CASNLGISSGANVLTF
cdr3_nt: TGTGCCAGCAACCTCGGGATCTCCTCTGGGGCCAACGTCCTGACTTTC

v_call: TRBV13
d_call: TRBD2
j_call: TRBJ2-3
clone_size: .
cdr3_aa: CASSALTSGRSDTQYF
cdr3_nt: TGTGCCAGCAGCGCTCTCACTAGCGGGAGGTCAGATACGCAGTATTTT

v_call: TRBV5-6
d_call: .
j_call: TRBJ2-7
clone_size: .
cdr3_aa: CASSLNGKRSYEQYF
cdr3_nt: TGTGCCAGCAGCTTGAACGGGAAGCGATCCTACGAGCAGTACTTC

v_call: TRBV15
d_call: TRBD1
j_call: TRBJ2-7
clone_size: .
cdr3_aa: CATGRDRGWYEQYF
cdr3_nt: TGTGCCACCGGCCGGGACAGGGGTTGGTACGAGCAGTACTTC

v_call: TRBV4-1
d_call: .
j_call: TRBJ1-6
clone_size: .
cdr3_aa: CASSLRGTSLDSPLHF
cdr3_nt: TGCGCCAGCAGCCTCAGGGGCACATCTCTGGATTCACCCCTCCACTTT

v_call: TRBV9
d_call: .
j_call: TRBJ1-3
clone_size: .
cdr3_aa: CASSTLGEENTIYF
cdr3_nt: TGTGCCAGCAGCACACTTGGGGAGGAAAACACCATATATTTT

v_call: TRBV29-1
d_call: TRBD1
j_call: TRBJ1-4
clone_size: once
cdr3_aa: CSVGTGGAANEKLFF
cdr3_nt: TGCAGCGTTGGGACAGGGGGCGCGGCTAATGAAAAACTGTTTTTT

v_call: TRBV14
d_call: .
j_call: TRBJ1-1
clone_size: .
cdr3_aa: CASSPGAVAFF
cdr3_nt: TGTGCCAGCAGCCCAGGGGCGGTAGCTTTCTTT

v_call: TRBV11-2
d_call: .
j_call: TRBJ2-3
clone_size: .
cdr3_aa: CASSLGSGGRADTQYF
cdr3_nt: TGTGCCAGCAGCTTAGGTTCTGGAGGACGGGCAGATACGCAGTATTTT

v_call: TRBV5-6
d_call: .
j_call: TRBJ1-3
clone_size: .
cdr3_aa: CASSFPGGYGNTIYF
cdr3_nt: TGTGCCAGCAGCTTTCCGGGAGGATATGGAAACACCATATATTTT

v_call: TRBV6-6
d_call: .
j_call: TRBJ2-7
clone_size: .
cdr3_aa: CASSYSKERLNYEQYF
cdr3_nt: TGTGCCAGCAGTTACTCGAAGGAGAGGCTTAACTACGAGCAGTACTTC

v_call: TRBV27
d_call: TRBD1
j_call: TRBJ2-6
clone_size: .
cdr3_aa: CASSLDRVGANVLTF
cdr3_nt: TGTGCCAGCAGTCTAGACAGGGTTGGGGCCAACGTCCTGACTTTC

v_call: TRBV12-5
d_call: TRBD1
j_call: TRBJ2-1
clone_size: .
cdr3_aa: CATAGDSYNEQFF
cdr3_nt: TGTGCGACTGCAGGGGACAGCTACAATGAGCAGTTCTTC